This TCR beta chain was identified during a study of T cell responses to AZD1222 COVID-19 vaccine (dated by TCRdb to the early 2020s). Regarding the research as a whole: AZD1222 recipients with second doses at about 4 weeks or about 12 weeks were pooled, because spike-specific TCR depth and breadth did not differ between schedules. A total of approximately 230 trial participants underwent TCR sequencing, of whom about 210 received two doses of AZD1222 and around 25 received two doses of the MenACWY control vaccine. Enrollment into the trials was organized by age into subgroups of 18-55, 56-69 and 70-plus years, and those subgroups contained roughly 150, 30 and 60 TCR-sequenced participants, respectively.

The time point label corresponds to: baseline before first vaccination. Vaccinee samples came from UK trials COV001 and COV002, including a single-blind randomized controlled phase 2/3 trial of AZD1222 (ChAdOx1 nCoV-19) in healthy adults. For TCRbeta chain sequencing, PBMC samples were collected from trial participants at day 0 and at day 28 after the second dose. The CDR3 measures 11 amino acids from cysteine to phenylalanine. CDR3 DNA is the only sequence kept; it has 33 bases, read in frame from the first base. At the junction V is shortened by 4 bases and J by 5 bases, with 5 bases in between. Per the germline V gene (reference sequence), LNHNV is the CDR1 and YYDKDF is the CDR2. The CDR3 regions of human TCRbeta chains were subjected to immunosequencing. Under the source paper's analysis protocol: TCRs in the repertoires were matched against a reference library of SARS-CoV-2-specific TCRs that had been generated with the MIRA antigen-specificity platform. Breadth was defined as the fraction of unique TCRs that were SARS-CoV-2-associated. Depth was defined as the fraction of total T cells that were SARS-CoV-2-associated. Using the MIRA data, every spike-specific TCR was mapped to the spike region that the TCR reacted to and assigned to either a CD4 or a CD8 class. Log10-transformed breadth and depth values were compared by one-way ANOVA with Sidak's multiple comparisons tests. TCRdb mirrors the immuneACCESS table, restricted to in-frame sequences. Some clones are absent from its copies; in checked studies, under half trace to an unresolved V gene, and the reason for the others is unknown. V and J calls plus clone size are reproduced from that table; the DNA served to infer D and trimming. A total of 100,000 or so clones appear in this sample, around nine tenths of them only once. The top ten clones comprise 3% to 3.5% of the sample.

The investigation overall reported the following: Participants were mostly white British, with more females than males. The authors suggested clonal diversity may have been underestimated. The vaccine-associated CD4 TCRs covered the entire spike protein, and the dominant responses fell in regions 160-218 and 743-854. In the small 56-69-year group, the increase in depth fell short of significance, most likely because of low power. After two AZD1222 doses, both the breadth and the depth of spike-specific TCRs were significantly higher than at day 0 and than in MenACWY recipients. No day 14 peak-response samples were available, so repertoires were characterized only after the peak T cell response. Reportedly, almost half of the unique spike-specific TCRs recognized epitopes lying outside the regions that are mutated in the B.1.351 and B.1.1.7 variants. Conclusions about previously exposed vaccinees are limited, since just a handful of AZD1222 recipients were seropositive for SARS-CoV-2 at baseline.

This clone was detected once. Its recognized antigen is unknown. No base quality values were provided; no much bigger clone lies one nucleotide off. The chain joins TRBV15 to TRBJ1-2, with the D gene not confidently named. This clonotype was obtained from an adult in good health. The sample in question was peripheral blood, obtained on day 0 of AZD1222 vaccination. DNA sequence: TGTGCCACCAGCAATCGGTATGGCTACACCTTC. It is translated as CATSNRYGYTF.